One and the same sample provided the 28 T cell receptor beta chains below, sequenced in a study of response to subunit inactivated influenza vaccine. In TCRdb, the RT-PCR reads were re-called with MiXCR into one record per CDR3 protein. The table lists about 800,000 distinct CDR3 sequences, around 20% of them singletons. This sample comprised PBMCs from blood, obtained about 5 days after vaccination. These receptors were collected from a man aged 50-59 years who received an inactivated influenza vaccine.

In its sample, this clonotype was seen a few times. The rearrangement links TRBV20-1 to TRBJ2-7; perhaps TRBD2 as D (6 bases). Germline CDR1 and CDR2: DFQATT and SNEGSKA (reference sequence). The CDR3 consists of 15 residues. The ends were cut back, 6 bases at V and 0 bases at J, with 18 bases in the middle. This CDR3 is CSAESGEVSSYEQYF. DNA of the CDR3: TGCAGTGCCGAGTCGGGAGAAGTTAGCTCCTACGAGCAGTACTTC.

This chain joins TRBV6-1 and TRBJ2-1; 7 bases fit TRBD1. The CDR3 is made up of 14 amino acids. Trimming at V came to 8 bases and at J to 4 bases, leaving 8 bases not matched to a gene. Germline V CDR1 and CDR2: MNHNS, SASEGT. The CDR3 nucleotides are TGTGCCAGCGGGGCAGGGGGTACTTACAATGAGCAGTTCTTC. As protein: CASGAGGTYNEQFF.

Many counts were recorded for this clonotype. The chain combines TRBV20-1 with TRBJ2-7; 10 bases align to TRBD2. CDR1 is DFQATT and CDR2 is SNEGSKA in the germline V gene (reference sequence). V shed 5 bases, J shed 2 bases, and the junction held 9 bases outside the gene matches. The CDR3 extends over 15 amino acids. The CDR3 nucleotides read TGCAGTGCTCCTGGGCAAGCGGGAGGGCCCTACGAGCAGTACTTC. Its protein product is CSAPGQAGGPYEQYF.

This clonotype was seen many times. In nucleotides, the CDR3 is TGCAGTGCTGTTAAAGAATGGGGTTCGGGAGGGGGCACAGATACGCAGTATTTT. It is translated as CSAVKEWGSGGGTDTQYF. This rearrangement joins TRBV20-1 to TRBJ2-3, with TRBD2 matching over 8 bases. The trim removed 5 bases at V and 1 base at J, leaving 17 bases unmatched. CDR1 and CDR2 from the germline V gene are DFQATT and SNEGSKA (reference sequence). The CDR3 runs 18 residues.

V gene TRBV11-1 combines with J gene TRBJ2-7; the D gene is possibly TRBD2 (8 bases). The CDR3 is 19 amino acids. Germline values: CDR1 SGHAT, CDR2 FQDESV (reference sequence). Trimming pared 4 bases from V and 0 bases from J, leaving 25 bases between. The CDR3 sequence is CASSSAENLAGQISYEQYF. CDR3 DNA sequence: TGTGCCAGCAGCTCCGCAGAAAATTTAGCGGGACAGATCTCCTACGAGCAGTACTTC.

This chain uses TRBV10-1 with TRBJ1-1; 11 bases map to TRBD1. CDR1 is WNHNN, CDR2 SYGVQD, per germline (reference sequence). The CDR3 sequence is 14 residues long. J gave up 6 bases and V 6 bases, and 6 bases lay outside the gene matches. CDR3: CASRPGQGGAEAFF. CDR3 nucleotide sequence: TGCGCCAGCAGACCGGGACAGGGGGGAGCTGAAGCTTTCTTT.

This clonotype was recorded a few times. The chain is built from TRBV29-1 and TRBJ2-1; TRBD1 aligns across 9 bases. Germline V gene sequence: CDR1 SQVTM, CDR2 ANQGSEA. V trimming: 5 bases; J trimming: 4 bases; junction bases outside the gene matches: 15. This CDR3 contains 17 residues. The CDR3 region has the DNA TGCAGCGTTCATGGGCCACTACAGGGGGCGTCGTACAATGAGCAGTTCTTC. Translating gives CSVHGPLQGASYNEQFF.

The V and J genes are TRBV9 and TRBJ1-5; TRBD1 might be the D (5 bases). Trimming pared 0 bases from V and 9 bases from J, leaving 13 bases between. This CDR3 region has 14 residues. CDR1 is SGDLS, CDR2 YYNGEE, per germline. In nucleotides, the CDR3 is TGTGCCAGCAGCGTAGATCTCAGGGTGGGGCCCCAGCATTTT. Protein product: CASSVDLRVGPQHF.

This clonotype turned up a few times. The rearrangement uses TRBV5-1 and TRBJ2-1, with 7 bases that match TRBD1. Trimming cost V 0 bases and J 0 bases; bases outside gene matches: 9. The CDR3 is 18 residues long. Germline V lookup: CDR1 SGHRS, CDR2 YFSETQ. The CDR3 region has the DNA TGCGCCAGCAGCTTGGATACGAGGGGGCCGAGCTCCTACAATGAGCAGTTCTTC. This codes for CASSLDTRGPSSYNEQFF.

J is TRBJ2-7 and V is TRBV4-3; TRBD1 or TRBD2 may be the D gene (6 bases each). The CDR3 has 15 residues. Trimming stripped 7 bases from V and 4 bases from J, with 20 bases between. Germline CDR1 and CDR2: LGHNA and YSLEER. The CDR3 DNA is TGCGCCAGCACCCACGGTGTGGGGGGCGCTTACGAGCAGTACTTC. Amino acids: CASTHGVGGAYEQYF.

This clonotype came up a few times. This sequence joins TRBV7-2 and TRBJ2-1; D is undetermined. The germline gives CDR1 SGHTA, CDR2 FQGNSA. V was shortened by 2 bases and J by 8 bases, with 10 bases between the two germline ends. The CDR3 has 13 amino acids. CDR3 DNA: TGTGCCAGCAGCTTACTTCGGCGCGATGAGCAGTTCTTC. Its protein is CASSLLRRDEQFF. The variable domain in full, with the rest retrieved from reference TRBV7-2 and TRBJ2-1, is GAGVSQSPSNKVTEKGKDVELRCDPISGHTALYWYRQSLGQGLEFLIYFQGNSAPDKSGLPSDRFSAERTGGSVSTLTIQRTQQEDSAVYLCASSLLRRDEQFFGPGTRLTVL.

The chain carries TRBV4-3 and TRBJ1-6; 9 bases map to TRBD1. J was trimmed by 5 bases and V by 1 base; bases with no gene match: 3. The CDR3 totals 16 residues. Looked up from germline, CDR1 is LGHNA and CDR2 is YSLEER. Here the CDR3 DNA reads TGCGCCAGCAGCCAAGGGGACAGGGTCCATAATTCACCCCTCCACTTT. It specifies CASSQGDRVHNSPLHF.

V usage is TRBV28 and J usage is TRBJ2-1; maybe TRBD2 (6 bases). This CDR3 region has 18 residues. Trimming removed 6 bases at V and 3 bases at J, with 24 bases between. CDR1 and CDR2 (germline): MDHEN, SYDVKM. CDR3 region: CASSPGEGLRLNYNEQFF. The DNA of the CDR3 is TGTGCCAGCAGCCCGGGAGAGGGTTTGCGACTTAACTACAATGAGCAGTTCTTC.

This chain links TRBV15 with TRBJ2-1; 9 bases line up with TRBD2. With V trimmed by 1 base and J by 4 bases, 8 bases remained unmatched. The CDR3 has 17 amino acids. Germline CDR1 LNHNV, CDR2 YYDKDF (reference sequence). CDR3 sequence: CATSRALREGFYNEQFF. Written as DNA, the CDR3 is TGTGCCACCAGCAGAGCTCTGCGGGAGGGGTTTTACAATGAGCAGTTCTTC.

The chain links TRBV20-1 to TRBJ2-3; 12 bases are a match to TRBD2. After removal of 3 bases from V and 2 bases from J, the junction contained 6 bases not matched to a gene. CDR1 is DFQATT and CDR2 is SNEGSKA in the germline V gene (reference sequence). The CDR3 spans 16 residues. The DNA of the CDR3 is TGCAGTGCTAGGGCCCTAGCGGGGGGGACCACAGATACGCAGTATTTT. This translates into CSARALAGGTTDTQYF.

J is TRBJ2-3 and V is TRBV7-3, with D perhaps being TRBD1 or TRBD2 (5 bases each). V was cut by 6 bases and J by 4 bases, with 11 bases left in between. Germline V lookup: CDR1 SGHTA, CDR2 FQGTGA. The CDR3 covers 13 residues. The CDR3 bases are TGTGCCAGCAGTACAGGAGGCCCAGATACGCAGTATTTT. Amino acids: CASSTGGPDTQYF.

The chain recombines TRBV20-1 with TRBJ2-1; 12 bases are shared with TRBD2. Germline CDR1 DFQATT, CDR2 SNEGSKA (reference sequence). J lost 8 bases, V lost 4 bases, and 9 bases had no gene match. The CDR3 is made up of 15 amino acids. CDR3 nucleotide sequence: TGCAGTGCTAACGACCTAGCGGGGGGGCCCCATGAGCAGTTCTTC. Its protein is CSANDLAGGPHEQFF.

This clonotype was detected only a few times. The gene calls are TRBV29-1 and TRBJ1-2; 8 nucleotides line up with TRBD1. This CDR3 contains 13 residues. J gave up 8 bases and V 3 bases, and 8 bases lay outside the gene matches. In germline, CDR1 is SQVTM, CDR2 ANQGSEA. CDR3 residues: CSVDPSDRAGYTF. The DNA for the CDR3 is TGCAGCGTTGACCCATCGGACAGGGCGGGCTACACCTTC.

This clonotype occurred a few times. The chain links TRBV6-1 to TRBJ2-2, with D possibly TRBD2 on 5 matching bases. With 2 bases removed from V and 9 bases from J, the gap between germline ends came to 22 bases. The CDR3 runs to 17 residues. From germline, CDR1 is MNHNS and CDR2 SASEGT. The CDR3 loop is CASSESRWEPPHRELFF. CDR3 nucleotide sequence: TGTGCCAGCAGTGAATCGAGGTGGGAGCCTCCTCACCGGGAGCTGTTTTTT.

This clonotype was seen a handful of times. The chain joins TRBV20-1 to TRBJ1-2; TRBD1 aligns across 7 bases. The CDR3 is 11 residues long. J was trimmed by 4 bases and V by 8 bases; bases with no gene match: 4. The germline V gene has CDR1 DFQATT and CDR2 SNEGSKA (reference sequence). CDR3 region: CSLGTVYGYTF. Written as DNA, the CDR3 is TGCAGTCTGGGGACAGTCTATGGCTACACCTTC.

This clonotype was seen a few times. J is TRBJ2-7 and V is TRBV27; TRBD1 might be the D (5 bases). Per germline, CDR1 MNHEY and CDR2 SMNVEV (reference sequence). Trimming left V 5 bases short and J 6 bases short, with 17 bases between. This CDR3 region has 14 residues. CDR3: CASSKTALISEQYF. CDR3 DNA sequence: TGTGCCAGCAGTAAGACAGCCCTTATATCCGAGCAGTACTTC.

This clonotype was recorded a few times. The chain combines TRBV18 with TRBJ1-2, with D perhaps matching TRBD1 (6 bases). The CDR3 spans 15 residues. Germline loops: CDR1 KGHSH, CDR2 LQKENI. V gave up 0 bases and J gave up 3 bases, with 11 bases separating them. This CDR3 is CASSPPAQGDYGYTF. CDR3 DNA sequence: TGTGCCAGCTCACCACCGGCACAGGGAGACTATGGCTACACCTTC.

This clonotype appeared a few times. The gene calls are TRBV6-5 and TRBJ1-2; unclear D gene. V was clipped by 0 bases and J by 4 bases, with 12 bases between them. The germline CDR1 and CDR2 sequences are MNHEY and SVGAGI. The CDR3 consists of 15 residues. CDR3 amino acids: CASSYSRRSPYGYTF. The CDR3 coding sequence is TGTGCCAGCAGTTACTCGAGGAGGAGTCCCTATGGCTACACCTTC.

Many counts were recorded for this clonotype. The chain carries TRBV28 and TRBJ2-7; 16 bases are a match to TRBD2. After removal of 6 bases from V and 1 base from J, the junction contained 12 bases not matched to a gene. The CDR3 extends over 19 amino acids. Germline CDR1 and CDR2: MDHEN and SYDVKM. For the CDR3, the DNA is TGTGCCAGCAGCTCCCACGGGACTAGCGGGAGGGCCTTATCCTACGAGCAGTACTTC. Its translation: CASSSHGTSGRALSYEQYF.

The chain links TRBV5-1 to TRBJ2-3; TRBD2 agrees at 9 bases. With 1 base clipped from V and 4 bases from J, the junction kept 10 bases outside the gene matches. There are 17 residues in the CDR3. Per germline, CDR1 SGHRS and CDR2 YFSETQ. CDR3 amino acids: CASSLSLAGGLADTQYF. DNA for the CDR3: TGCGCCAGCAGCTTGTCTCTCGCGGGAGGGCTCGCAGATACGCAGTATTTT.

CDR3 in DNA: TGTGCCAGTTCCCGGGGGCTAACCGGGGAGCTGTTTTTT. It encodes CASSRGLTGELFF. The chain carries TRBV12-3 or TRBV12-4 and TRBJ2-2; D tentatively reads TRBD1 or TRBD2 (6 bases each). The CDR3 is made up of 13 amino acids. V lost 9 bases and J 5 bases, leaving 13 bases between the germline ends.

This rearrangement joins TRBV11-2 to TRBJ2-3, with 8 bases identical to TRBD1. This CDR3 is built from 16 residues. The V gene end was trimmed by 5 bases and the J gene end by 2 bases; junction bases not matched to a gene: 9. Germline values: CDR1 SGHAT, CDR2 FQNNGV. CDR3 DNA: TGTGCCAGCAGCCCCCAGGGGGCTAGATTCACAGATACGCAGTATTTT. Protein: CASSPQGARFTDTQYF. Combining the CDR3 with reference TRBV11-2 and TRBJ2-3 gives the whole variable domain EAGVAQSPRYKIIEKRQSVAFWCNPISGHATLYWYQQILGQGPKLLIQFQNNGVVDDSQLPKDRFSAERLKGVDSTLKIQPAKLEDSAVYLCASSPQGARFTDTQYFGPGTRLTVL.

The chain employs TRBV15 and TRBJ2-3; D unresolved. Germline V CDR1 and CDR2: LNHNV, YYDKDF (reference sequence). The CDR3 has 14 amino acids. The germline V and J ends were trimmed by 2 bases and 4 bases, with 10 bases remaining between them. The CDR3, as DNA: TGTGCCACCAGCAGATCCCCGGGTGCAGATACGCAGTATTTT. Translated: CATSRSPGADTQYF.